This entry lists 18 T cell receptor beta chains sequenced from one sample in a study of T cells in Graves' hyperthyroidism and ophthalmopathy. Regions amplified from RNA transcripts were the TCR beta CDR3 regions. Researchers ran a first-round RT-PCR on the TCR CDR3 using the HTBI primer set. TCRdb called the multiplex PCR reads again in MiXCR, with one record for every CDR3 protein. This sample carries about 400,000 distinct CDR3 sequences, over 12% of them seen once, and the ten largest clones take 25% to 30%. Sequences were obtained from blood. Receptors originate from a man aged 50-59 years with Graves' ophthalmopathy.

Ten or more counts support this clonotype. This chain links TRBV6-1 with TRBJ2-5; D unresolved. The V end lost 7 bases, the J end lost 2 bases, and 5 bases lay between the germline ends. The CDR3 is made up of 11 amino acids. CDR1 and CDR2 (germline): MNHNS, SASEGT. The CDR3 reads CASKVQETQYF. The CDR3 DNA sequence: TGTGCCAGCAAAGTACAAGAGACCCAGTACTTC.

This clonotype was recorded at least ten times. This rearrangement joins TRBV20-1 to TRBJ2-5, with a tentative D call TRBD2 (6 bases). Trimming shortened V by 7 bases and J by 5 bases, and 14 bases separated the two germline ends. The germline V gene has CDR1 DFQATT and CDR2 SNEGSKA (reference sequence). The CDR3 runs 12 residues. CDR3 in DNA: TGCAGTGGGACGACTAGTCGGGAGACCCAGTACTTC. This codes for CSGTTSRETQYF.

The CDR3, as DNA: TGTGCCATCACCCCTAGGGCAGGTGATGGGACCGGGGAGCTGTTTTTT. Its translation is CAITPRAGDGTGELFF. The V gene is TRBV10-3, the J gene TRBJ2-2; D is undetermined. The CDR3 has 16 residues. Germline V gene lookup returns CDR1 ENHRY and CDR2 SYGVKD. The V end lost 7 bases, the J end lost 5 bases, and 20 bases lay between the germline ends.

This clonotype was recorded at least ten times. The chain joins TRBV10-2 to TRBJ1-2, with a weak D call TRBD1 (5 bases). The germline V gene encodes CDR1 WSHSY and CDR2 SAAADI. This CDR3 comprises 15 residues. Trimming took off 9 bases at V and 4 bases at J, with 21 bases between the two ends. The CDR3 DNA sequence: TGCGCCAGTTCATGGGGCCAGGGTTTTAGCTATGGCTACACCTTC. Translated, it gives CASSWGQGFSYGYTF.

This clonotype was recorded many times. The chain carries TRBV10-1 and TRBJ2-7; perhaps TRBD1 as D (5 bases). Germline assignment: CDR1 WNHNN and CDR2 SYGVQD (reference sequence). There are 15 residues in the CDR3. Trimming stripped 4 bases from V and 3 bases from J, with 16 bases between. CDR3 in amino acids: CASSGGGDFFYEQYF. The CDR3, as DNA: TGCGCCAGCAGTGGGGGCGGCGACTTCTTCTACGAGCAGTACTTC.

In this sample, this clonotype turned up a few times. The CDR3 DNA follows: TGCAGCGTCCTGGGGGGAGGGATGGCTTTCTTT. It encodes CSVLGGGMAFF. J is TRBJ1-1 and V is TRBV29-1; possibly TRBD1 for D (5 bases). V lost 6 bases to trimming and J lost 11 bases, with 16 bases between them. This CDR3 has 11 residues. CDR1 and CDR2 from the germline V gene are SQVTM and ANQGSEA. Variable domain in full (rest from reference TRBV29-1 and TRBJ1-1): SAVISQKPSRDICQRGTSLTIQCQVDSQVTMMFWYRQQPGQSLTLIATANQGSEATYESGFVIDKFPISRPNLTFSTLTVSNMSPEDSSIYLCSVLGGGMAFFGQGTRLTVV.

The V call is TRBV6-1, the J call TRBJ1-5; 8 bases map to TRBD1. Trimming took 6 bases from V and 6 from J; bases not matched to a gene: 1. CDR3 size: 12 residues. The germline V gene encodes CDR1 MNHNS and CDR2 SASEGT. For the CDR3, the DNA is TGTGCCAGCAGGACAGGGGTTCAGCCCCAGCATTTT. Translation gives CASRTGVQPQHF.

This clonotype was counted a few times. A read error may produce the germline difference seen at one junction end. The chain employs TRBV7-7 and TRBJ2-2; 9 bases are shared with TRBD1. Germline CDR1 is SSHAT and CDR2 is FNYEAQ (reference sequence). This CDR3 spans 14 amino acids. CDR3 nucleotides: TGTGCTAGCAGCTTAGGACAGGGGCCCGGGGAGCTGTTTTTT. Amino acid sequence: CASSLGQGPGELFF.

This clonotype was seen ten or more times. CDR3 region: CASSRTGTQNEGGEKLFF. CDR3 in DNA: TGTGCCAGCTCACGAACCGGGACACAAAACGAAGGAGGGGAAAAACTGTTTTTT. The rearrangement joins TRBV18 to TRBJ1-4; D possibly corresponds to TRBD1 (6 bases). Trimming shortened V by 4 bases and J by 8 bases, and 26 bases separated the two germline ends. The CDR3 loop spans 18 amino acids. Germline loops: CDR1 KGHSH, CDR2 LQKENI.

The CDR3 is CSATPDTATF. The CDR3 DNA is TGCAGTGCTACTCCGGACACCGCCACCTTC. The V and J genes are TRBV20-1 and TRBJ1-2, with TRBD1 as a possible D gene (5 bases). CDR1 and CDR2 from the germline V gene are DFQATT and SNEGSKA (reference sequence). Trimming removed 4 bases from V and 13 bases from J, with 13 bases in between. This CDR3 is 10 amino acids long.

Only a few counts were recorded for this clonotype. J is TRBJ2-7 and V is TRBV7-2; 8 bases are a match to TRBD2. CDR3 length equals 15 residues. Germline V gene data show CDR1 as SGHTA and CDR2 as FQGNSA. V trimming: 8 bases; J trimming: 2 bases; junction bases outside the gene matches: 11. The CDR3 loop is CASSDGGGRTYEQYF. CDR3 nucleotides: TGTGCCAGCTCGGACGGGGGCGGGAGGACCTACGAGCAGTACTTC. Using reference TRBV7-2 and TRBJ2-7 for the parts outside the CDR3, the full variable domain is GAGVSQSPSNKVTEKGKDVELRCDPISGHTALYWYRQSLGQGLEFLIYFQGNSAPDKSGLPSDRFSAERTGGSVSTLTIQRTQQEDSAVYLCASSDGGGRTYEQYFGPGTRLTVT.

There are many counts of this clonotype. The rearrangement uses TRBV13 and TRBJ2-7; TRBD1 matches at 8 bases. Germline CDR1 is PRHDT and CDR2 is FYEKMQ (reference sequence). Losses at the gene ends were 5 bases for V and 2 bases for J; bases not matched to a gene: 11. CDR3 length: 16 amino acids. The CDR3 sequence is CASSAIPGQVAYEQYF. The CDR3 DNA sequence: TGTGCCAGCAGCGCGATCCCGGGACAGGTGGCCTACGAGCAGTACTTC.

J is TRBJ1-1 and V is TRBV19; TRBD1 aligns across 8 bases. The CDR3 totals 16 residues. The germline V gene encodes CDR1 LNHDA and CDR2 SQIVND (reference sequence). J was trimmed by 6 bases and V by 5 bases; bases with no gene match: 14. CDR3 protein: CASSVRLQGVSAEAFF. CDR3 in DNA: TGTGCCAGTAGTGTCCGACTACAGGGGGTAAGCGCTGAAGCTTTCTTT.

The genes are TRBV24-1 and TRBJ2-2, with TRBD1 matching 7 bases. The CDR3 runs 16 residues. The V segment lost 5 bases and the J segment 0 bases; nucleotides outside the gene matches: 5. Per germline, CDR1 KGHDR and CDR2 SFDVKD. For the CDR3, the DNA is TGTGCCACCAGTGGTTTCGGGACAGCGAACACCGGGGAGCTGTTTTTT. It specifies CATSGFGTANTGELFF.

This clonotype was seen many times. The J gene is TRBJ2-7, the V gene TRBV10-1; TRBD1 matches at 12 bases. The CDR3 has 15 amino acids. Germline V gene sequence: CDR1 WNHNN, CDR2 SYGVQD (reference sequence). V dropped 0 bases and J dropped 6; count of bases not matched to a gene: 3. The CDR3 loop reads CASSESGQGAGEQYF. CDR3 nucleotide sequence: TGCGCCAGCAGTGAGTCGGGACAGGGGGCTGGCGAGCAGTACTTC.

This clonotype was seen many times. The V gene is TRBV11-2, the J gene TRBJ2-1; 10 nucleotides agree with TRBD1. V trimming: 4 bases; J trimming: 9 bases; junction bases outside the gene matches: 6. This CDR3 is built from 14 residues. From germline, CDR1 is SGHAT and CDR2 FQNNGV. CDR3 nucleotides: TGTGCCAGCAGCTCAGGGACAGGGGACTTTGAGCAGTTCTTC. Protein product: CASSSGTGDFEQFF.

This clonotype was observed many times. CDR3: CSARDPDRDYNEQFF. As DNA, the CDR3 is TGCAGTGCTAGAGATCCCGACAGGGACTACAATGAGCAGTTCTTC. The chain has TRBV20-1 and TRBJ2-1; 7 bases map to TRBD1. Germline-derived CDR1 and CDR2 are DFQATT and SNEGSKA (reference sequence). There are 15 residues in the CDR3. V lost 0 bases and J lost 3; bases outside the gene matches: 5.

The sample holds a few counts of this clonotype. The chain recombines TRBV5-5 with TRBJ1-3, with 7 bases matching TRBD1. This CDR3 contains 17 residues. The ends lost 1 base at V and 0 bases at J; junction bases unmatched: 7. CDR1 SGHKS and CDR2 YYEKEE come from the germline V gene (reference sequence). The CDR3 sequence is CASSLTGTEVSGNTIYF. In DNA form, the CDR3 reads TGTGCCAGCAGCTTGACTGGGACAGAAGTCTCTGGAAACACCATATATTTT.